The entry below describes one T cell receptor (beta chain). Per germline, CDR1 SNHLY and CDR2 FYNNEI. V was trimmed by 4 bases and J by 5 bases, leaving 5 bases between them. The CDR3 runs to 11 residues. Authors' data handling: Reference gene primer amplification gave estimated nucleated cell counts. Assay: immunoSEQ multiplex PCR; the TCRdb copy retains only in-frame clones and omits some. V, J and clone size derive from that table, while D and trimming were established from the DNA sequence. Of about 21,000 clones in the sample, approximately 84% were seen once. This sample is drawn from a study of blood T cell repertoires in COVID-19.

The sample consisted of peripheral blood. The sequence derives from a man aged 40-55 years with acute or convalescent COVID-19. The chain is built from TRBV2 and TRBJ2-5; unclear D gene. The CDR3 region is CASSGSETQYF. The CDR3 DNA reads TGTGCCAGCAGTGGTTCGGAGACCCAGTACTTC.